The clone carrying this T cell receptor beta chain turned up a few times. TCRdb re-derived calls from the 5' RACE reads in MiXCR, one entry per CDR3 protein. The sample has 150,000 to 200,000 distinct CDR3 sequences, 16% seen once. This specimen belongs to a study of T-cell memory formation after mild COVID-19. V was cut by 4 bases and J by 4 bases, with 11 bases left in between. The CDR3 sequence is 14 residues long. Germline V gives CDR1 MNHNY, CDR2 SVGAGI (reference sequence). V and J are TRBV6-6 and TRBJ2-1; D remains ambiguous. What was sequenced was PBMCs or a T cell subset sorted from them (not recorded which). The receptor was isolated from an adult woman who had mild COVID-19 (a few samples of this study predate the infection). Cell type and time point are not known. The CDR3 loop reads CASSSEMRYNEQFF. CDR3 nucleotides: TGTGCCAGCAGTTCCGAGATGCGGTACAATGAGCAGTTCTTC.